This is a list of T cell receptor beta chains from one sample in a study of cytomegalovirus exposure and HLA in healthy donors. Assay used: immunoSEQ multiplex PCR; TCRdb lists only in-frame clones, some missing. The sample lists about 190,000 clones; about 77% were seen once. Material for sequencing was PBMCs. All receptors come from a man aged 30 to 39 in good health and CMV-seropositive. CDR3s include the opening cysteine and the closing phenylalanine or tryptophan. Fields, in order: J gene, V gene, D gene, clone size, CDR3 DNA, CDR3 protein. A D gene is named only where the DNA matches it firmly. The size of a clone is reported for some rows only, either as once, few or many, or as a class for expanded clones.

J: TRBJ2-7
V: TRBV5-6
D: TRBD1
size: .
DNA: TGTGCCAGCAGCTTGAAGGGACAGGTCCTTTACGAGCAGTACTTC
CDR3: CASSLKGQVLYEQYF

J: TRBJ2-2
V: TRBV19
D: .
size: .
DNA: TGTGCCAGTAGTAGGTTACAGGCCACCGGGGAGCTGTTTTTT
CDR3: CASSRLQATGELFF

J: TRBJ2-2
V: TRBV28
D: TRBD2
size: .
DNA: TGTGCCAGCAAACATAGCGGGAGGGACGGTGGGACCGGGGAGCTGTTTTTT
CDR3: CASKHSGRDGGTGELFF

J: TRBJ2-3
V: TRBV27
D: .
size: few
DNA: TGTGCCAGCAGTTCGCAGCGGAGTTTCACAGATACGCAGTATTTT
CDR3: CASSSQRSFTDTQYF

J: TRBJ2-3
V: TRBV7-2
D: TRBD2
size: .
DNA: TGTGCCAGCAGCCCTAGCGGGGGGGGCACAGATACGCAGTATTTT
CDR3: CASSPSGGGTDTQYF

J: TRBJ2-5
V: TRBV7-9
D: TRBD1
size: .
DNA: TGTGCCAGCAGTCCCCGAGATAGGGGGCGAGAGACCCAGTACTTC
CDR3: CASSPRDRGRETQYF

J: TRBJ2-1
V: TRBV5-6
D: TRBD2
size: .
DNA: TGTGCCAGCAGCCCCTGGGGACTAGCGGCCAGCTCCTACAATGAGCAGTTCTTC
CDR3: CASSPWGLAASSYNEQFF

J: TRBJ1-2
V: TRBV7-8
D: .
size: once
DNA: TGTGCCAGCAGCTTAAAAAGGGGCCTCGATGGCTACACCTTC
CDR3: CASSLKRGLDGYTF

J: TRBJ2-5
V: TRBV30
D: .
size: .
DNA: TGTGCCTGGGGCCTCCAGATAGGGGGACACCAAGAGACCCAGTACTTC
CDR3: CAWGLQIGGHQETQYF

J: TRBJ1-1
V: TRBV9
D: .
size: .
DNA: TGTGCCAGCAGCGTAGTGTCCGGTATGAACACTGAAGCTTTCTTT
CDR3: CASSVVSGMNTEAFF

J: TRBJ2-7
V: TRBV5-6
D: TRBD1
size: .
DNA: TGTGCCAGCAGCTCCGACAGGGGAAGTGAGGTCCACGAGCAGTACTTC
CDR3: CASSSDRGSEVHEQYF

J: TRBJ2-3
V: TRBV5-1
D: TRBD2
size: .
DNA: TGCGCCAGCAGCTTGGGGACTAGCGGGACCCGGGATACGCAGTATTTT
CDR3: CASSLGTSGTRDTQYF

J: TRBJ2-5
V: TRBV6-5
D: TRBD1
size: once
DNA: TGTGCCAGCAGTGCCGGGACAGGGAATCAAGAGACCCAGTACTTC
CDR3: CASSAGTGNQETQYF

J: TRBJ2-7
V: TRBV9
D: TRBD1
size: .
DNA: TGTGCCAGCAGTGTTTCCCGGGACAGGGGAACACACGAGCAGTACTTC
CDR3: CASSVSRDRGTHEQYF

J: TRBJ2-7
V: TRBV6-7
D: .
size: .
DNA: TGTGCCAGCAGTTACTCTCCAGGTACCCACGAGCAGTACTTC
CDR3: CASSYSPGTHEQYF

J: TRBJ2-3
V: TRBV7-9
D: .
size: .
DNA: TGTGCCAGCAGCTCGAGGGAGATAATAATTGATACGCAGTATTTT
CDR3: CASSSREIIIDTQYF

J: TRBJ1-3
V: TRBV30
D: .
size: few
DNA: TGTGCCTGGAGGGGACAAAGCTCTGGAAACACCATATATTTT
CDR3: CAWRGQSSGNTIYF

J: TRBJ2-1
V: TRBV19
D: .
size: few
DNA: TGTGCCAGTAGTCCTACAGTGGTGGCCTACAATGAGCAGTTCTTC
CDR3: CASSPTVVAYNEQFF

J: TRBJ2-5
V: TRBV7-2
D: TRBD2
size: .
DNA: TGTGCCAGCAGCTTAACGACTAGCGGGGCCACCAGGGCCCAGTACTTC
CDR3: CASSLTTSGATRAQYF

J: TRBJ1-2
V: TRBV4-3
D: .
size: medium-sized
DNA: TGCGCCAGCAGCCAAGACAGAGGTAACTATGGCTACACCTTC
CDR3: CASSQDRGNYGYTF

J: TRBJ2-7
V: TRBV5-4
D: TRBD2
size: .
DNA: TGTGCCAGCAGCTTGTGGGGACTAGAGGGGTACGAGCAGTACTTC
CDR3: CASSLWGLEGYEQYF

J: TRBJ1-1
V: TRBV7-9
D: TRBD1
size: .
DNA: TGTGCCAGCAGCCTTGACAGGGCTGAAGCTTTCTTT
CDR3: CASSLDRAEAFF

J: TRBJ1-4
V: TRBV5-1
D: .
size: .
DNA: TGCGCCAGCAGCTTGGTTTGGAGCCCAAAGGAAAAACTGTTTTTT
CDR3: CASSLVWSPKEKLFF

J: TRBJ2-1
V: TRBV4-2
D: .
size: .
DNA: TGTGCCAGCAGCCAAGCCAACTCCGGAGGCTCCTACAATGAGCAGTTCTTC
CDR3: CASSQANSGGSYNEQFF

J: TRBJ1-5
V: TRBV18
D: TRBD1
size: .
DNA: TGTGCCAGCTCACGTAGGACAGGGGGCGTTCAGCCCCAGCATTTT
CDR3: CASSRRTGGVQPQHF

J: TRBJ2-1
V: TRBV7-3
D: TRBD2
size: .
DNA: TGTGCCAGCAGCTTAACCTTAGGAGCGGGGGATTACAATGAGCAGTTCTTC
CDR3: CASSLTLGAGDYNEQFF

J: TRBJ2-3
V: TRBV30
D: .
size: .
DNA: TGTGCCTGGGGACGGGATACAGATACGCAGTATTTT
CDR3: CAWGRDTDTQYF

J: TRBJ2-7
V: TRBV6-1
D: TRBD1
size: once
DNA: TGTGCCAGCAGTGCCACAGGGGCGGTAGTAGAGCAGTACTTC
CDR3: CASSATGAVVEQYF

J: TRBJ2-2
V: TRBV19
D: .
size: .
DNA: TGTGCCAGTAGGGGCTCAGCAAACACCGGGGAGCTGTTTTTT
CDR3: CASRGSANTGELFF

J: TRBJ1-4
V: TRBV15
D: .
size: once
DNA: TGTGCCACCAGTAGTACCCGGGGGGTCGGAGAAAAACTGTTTTTT
CDR3: CATSSTRGVGEKLFF

J: TRBJ2-7
V: TRBV5-6
D: .
size: .
DNA: TGTGCCAGCAGCTTGGATGGGGGCCTTCTACGACACGAGCAGTACTTC
CDR3: CASSLDGGLLRHEQYF

J: TRBJ2-3
V: TRBV5-1
D: .
size: .
DNA: TGCGCCAGCAGCTTAACAGGGCCCCCAGATACGCAGTATTTT
CDR3: CASSLTGPPDTQYF

J: TRBJ1-1
V: TRBV29-1
D: TRBD1
size: few
DNA: TGCAGCGCCTATCCAGGGACAGGGGACACTGAAGCTTTCTTT
CDR3: CSAYPGTGDTEAFF

J: TRBJ2-7
V: TRBV19
D: TRBD1
size: .
DNA: TGTGCCAGTGCAACCCGGGACAGCTCCTACGAGCAGTACTTC
CDR3: CASATRDSSYEQYF

J: TRBJ2-1
V: TRBV7-7
D: TRBD1
size: once
DNA: TGTGCTAGCAGCTCTTCAGGGGGCTCCTACAATGAGCAGTTCTTC
CDR3: CASSSSGGSYNEQFF

J: TRBJ1-4
V: TRBV28
D: TRBD1
size: .
DNA: TGTGCCAGCAGTCTACAGGGGACAAAAAATGAAAAACTGTTTTTT
CDR3: CASSLQGTKNEKLFF

J: TRBJ2-2
V: TRBV2
D: .
size: .
DNA: TGTGCCAGCAGTGATGGAAGGGGTCGAACCGGGGAGCTGTTTTTT
CDR3: CASSDGRGRTGELFF

J: TRBJ2-2
V: TRBV5-4
D: .
size: .
DNA: TGTGCCAGCAGCTTGGCCGGTGGGCCCATTACCACCGGGGAGCTGTTTTTT
CDR3: CASSLAGGPITTGELFF

J: TRBJ2-1
V: TRBV29-1
D: TRBD1
size: once
DNA: TGCAGCGTTGGTCGGGACAGTACCCATGAGCAGTTCTTC
CDR3: CSVGRDSTHEQFF

J: TRBJ2-3
V: TRBV5-1
D: TRBD2
size: .
DNA: TGCGCCAGCAGCTTCGTGATAGCGGGTATAGATACGCAGTATTTT
CDR3: CASSFVIAGIDTQYF

J: TRBJ2-7
V: TRBV29-1
D: .
size: .
DNA: TGCAGCGTTGTAAGAGGAGGGGCTTACGAGCAGTACTTC
CDR3: CSVVRGGAYEQYF

J: TRBJ2-1
V: TRBV2
D: TRBD2
size: .
DNA: TGTGCCAGCAGGGGACTAGCGGGGGGTAACAATGAGCAGTTCTTC
CDR3: CASRGLAGGNNEQFF

J: TRBJ2-1
V: TRBV10-3
D: TRBD1
size: once
DNA: TGTGCCATCAGTCCTCCCGACAGGGGGTACAATGAGCAGTTCTTC
CDR3: CAISPPDRGYNEQFF

J: TRBJ2-7
V: TRBV28
D: TRBD1
size: .
DNA: TGTGCCAGCAGTTCGTCCTCCGGGACAGGCGCCTACGAGCAGTACTTC
CDR3: CASSSSSGTGAYEQYF

J: TRBJ2-5
V: TRBV6-6
D: TRBD2
size: .
DNA: TGTGCCAGCAGGCTTAGTAGCGGGAGCGGGTCCCAGTACTTC
CDR3: CASRLSSGSGSQYF

J: TRBJ2-5
V: TRBV5-1
D: .
size: .
DNA: TGCGCCAGCAGCTTGAGGACAGCTCAAGAGACCCAGTACTTC
CDR3: CASSLRTAQETQYF

J: TRBJ2-1
V: TRBV9
D: TRBD2
size: .
DNA: TGTGCCAGCAGCGTAGCGGCTAGCGGGAGAAATGAGCAGTTCTTC
CDR3: CASSVAASGRNEQFF

J: TRBJ2-1
V: TRBV5-1
D: TRBD1
size: .
DNA: TGCGCCAGCAGCTTGAGGGACAGTTCCTACAATGAGCAGTTCTTC
CDR3: CASSLRDSSYNEQFF